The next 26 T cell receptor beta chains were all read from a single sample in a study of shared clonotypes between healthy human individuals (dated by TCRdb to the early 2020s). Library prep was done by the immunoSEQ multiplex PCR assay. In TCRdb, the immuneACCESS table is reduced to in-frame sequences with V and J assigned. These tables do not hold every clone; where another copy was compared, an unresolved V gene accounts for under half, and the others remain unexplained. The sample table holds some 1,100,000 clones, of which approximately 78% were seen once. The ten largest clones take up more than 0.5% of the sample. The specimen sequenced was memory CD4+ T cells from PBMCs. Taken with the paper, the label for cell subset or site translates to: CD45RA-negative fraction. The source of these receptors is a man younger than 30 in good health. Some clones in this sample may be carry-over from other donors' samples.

The CDR3 region is CASSARDQPQHF. The CDR3 DNA reads as TGTGCCAGTAGTGCCCGAGACCAGCCCCAGCATTTT. The chain recombines TRBV19 with TRBJ1-5, with D unclear. V lost 5 bases and J 7 bases, leaving 9 bases between the germline ends. This CDR3 is built from 12 residues. Germline CDR1 is LNHDA and CDR2 is SQIVND (reference sequence).

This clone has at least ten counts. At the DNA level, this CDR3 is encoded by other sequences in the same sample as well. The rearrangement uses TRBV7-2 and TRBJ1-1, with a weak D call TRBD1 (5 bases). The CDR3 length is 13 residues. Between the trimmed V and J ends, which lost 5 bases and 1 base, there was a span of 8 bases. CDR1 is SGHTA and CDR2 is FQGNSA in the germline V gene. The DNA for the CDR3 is TGTGCCAGCAGCCCCGGACAGAACACTGAAGCTTTCTTT. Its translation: CASSPGQNTEAFF.

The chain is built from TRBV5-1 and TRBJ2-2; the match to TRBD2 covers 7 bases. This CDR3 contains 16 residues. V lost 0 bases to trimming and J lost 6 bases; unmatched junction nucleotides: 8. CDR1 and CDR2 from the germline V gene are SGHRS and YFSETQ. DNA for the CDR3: TGCGCCAGCAGCTTGGTAGGGAGGGTTCCATCCGGGGAGCTGTTTTTT. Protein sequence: CASSLVGRVPSGELFF.

The CDR3 DNA follows: TGTGCCAGCAGCCCCGCACCGGGACTAGCGGACACCGGGGAGCTGTTTTTT. The encoded protein is CASSPAPGLADTGELFF. The chain joins TRBV7-3 to TRBJ2-2, with 11 bases that match TRBD2. The CDR3 runs 17 residues. Germline V gives CDR1 SGHTA, CDR2 FQGTGA. The ends lost 5 bases at V and 3 bases at J; junction bases unmatched: 8. The whole variable domain, filled in from reference TRBV7-3 and TRBJ2-2, reads GAGVSQTPSNKVTEKGKYVELRCDPISGHTALYWYRQSLGQGPEFLIYFQGTGAADDSGLPNDRFFAVRPEGSVSTLKIQRTERGDSAVYLCASSPAPGLADTGELFFGEGSRLTVL.

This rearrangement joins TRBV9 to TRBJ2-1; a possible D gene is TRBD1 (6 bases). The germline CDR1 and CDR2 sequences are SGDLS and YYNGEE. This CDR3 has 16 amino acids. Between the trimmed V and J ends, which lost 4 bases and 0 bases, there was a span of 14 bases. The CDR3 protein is CASSPQGSSSYNEQFF. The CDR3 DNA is TGTGCCAGCAGCCCTCAGGGGAGCAGCTCCTACAATGAGCAGTTCTTC.

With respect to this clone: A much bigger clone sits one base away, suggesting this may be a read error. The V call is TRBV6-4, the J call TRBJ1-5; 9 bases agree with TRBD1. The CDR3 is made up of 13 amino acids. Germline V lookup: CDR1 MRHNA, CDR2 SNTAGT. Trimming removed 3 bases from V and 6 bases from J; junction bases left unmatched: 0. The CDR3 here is CASSETGGQPQHF. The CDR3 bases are TGTGCCAGCAGTGAGACAGGGGGTCAGCCCCAGCATTTT.

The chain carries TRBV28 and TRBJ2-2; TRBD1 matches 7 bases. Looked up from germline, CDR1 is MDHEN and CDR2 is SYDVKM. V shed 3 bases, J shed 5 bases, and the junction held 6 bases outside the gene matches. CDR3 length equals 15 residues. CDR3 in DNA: TGTGCCAGCAGTTTCTTGACAGGGTGGACCGGGGAGCTGTTTTTT. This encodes CASSFLTGWTGELFF.

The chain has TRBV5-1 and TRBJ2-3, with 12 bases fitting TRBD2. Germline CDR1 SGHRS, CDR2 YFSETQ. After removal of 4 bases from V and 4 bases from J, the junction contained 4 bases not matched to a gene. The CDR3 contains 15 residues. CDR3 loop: CASSHGLAGSDTQYF. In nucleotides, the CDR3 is TGCGCCAGCAGCCACGGACTAGCGGGATCAGATACGCAGTATTTT.

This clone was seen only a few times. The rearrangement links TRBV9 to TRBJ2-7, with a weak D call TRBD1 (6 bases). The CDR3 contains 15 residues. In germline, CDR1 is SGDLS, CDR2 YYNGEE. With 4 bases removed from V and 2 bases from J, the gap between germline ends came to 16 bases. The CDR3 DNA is TGTGCCAGCAGCCCCGGGGCAGGGGAAACCTACGAGCAGTACTTC. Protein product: CASSPGAGETYEQYF.

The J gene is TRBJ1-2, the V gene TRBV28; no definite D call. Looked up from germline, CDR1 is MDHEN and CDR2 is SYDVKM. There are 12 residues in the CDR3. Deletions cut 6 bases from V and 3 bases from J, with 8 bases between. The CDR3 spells CASRRQDYGYTF. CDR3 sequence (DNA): TGTGCCAGCAGACGCCAGGACTATGGCTACACCTTC.

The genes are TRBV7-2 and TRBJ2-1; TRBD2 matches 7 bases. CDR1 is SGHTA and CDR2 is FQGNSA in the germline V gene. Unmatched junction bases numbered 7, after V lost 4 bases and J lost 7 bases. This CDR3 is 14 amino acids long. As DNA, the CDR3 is TGTGCCAGCAGCTCCATCCTAGCGGCGAATGAGCAGTTCTTC. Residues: CASSSILAANEQFF.

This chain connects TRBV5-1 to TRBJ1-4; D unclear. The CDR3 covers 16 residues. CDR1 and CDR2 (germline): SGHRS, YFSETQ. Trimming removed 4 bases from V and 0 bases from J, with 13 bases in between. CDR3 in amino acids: CASSLRPDATNEKLFF. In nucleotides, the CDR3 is TGCGCCAGCAGCCTACGACCCGATGCAACTAATGAAAAACTGTTTTTT.

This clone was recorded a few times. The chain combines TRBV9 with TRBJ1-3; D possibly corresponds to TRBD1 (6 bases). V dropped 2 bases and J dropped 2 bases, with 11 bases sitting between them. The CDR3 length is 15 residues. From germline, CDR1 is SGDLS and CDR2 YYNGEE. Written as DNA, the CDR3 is TGTGCCAGCAGCGTTGTAGGGACACCTGGAAACACCATATATTTT. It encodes CASSVVGTPGNTIYF.

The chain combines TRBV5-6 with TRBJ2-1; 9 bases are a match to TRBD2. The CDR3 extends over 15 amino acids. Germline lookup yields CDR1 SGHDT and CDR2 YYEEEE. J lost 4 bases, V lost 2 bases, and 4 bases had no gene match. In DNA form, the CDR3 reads TGTGCCAGCAGCTTAGGACTAGCGATTTACAATGAGCAGTTCTTC. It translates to CASSLGLAIYNEQFF.

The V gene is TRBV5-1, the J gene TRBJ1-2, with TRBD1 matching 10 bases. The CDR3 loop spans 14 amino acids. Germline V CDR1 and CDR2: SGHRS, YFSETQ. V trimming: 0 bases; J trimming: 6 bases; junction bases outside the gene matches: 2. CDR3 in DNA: TGCGCCAGCAGCTTGGAGGGACAGGGGAATGGCTACACCTTC. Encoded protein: CASSLEGQGNGYTF.

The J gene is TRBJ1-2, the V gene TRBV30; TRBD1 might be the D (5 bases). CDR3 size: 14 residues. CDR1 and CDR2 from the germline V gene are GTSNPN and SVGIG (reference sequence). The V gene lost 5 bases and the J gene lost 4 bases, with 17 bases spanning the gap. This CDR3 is CAWDRGLGTYGYTF. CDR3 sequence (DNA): TGTGCCTGGGACCGGGGGTTGGGGACCTATGGCTACACCTTC.

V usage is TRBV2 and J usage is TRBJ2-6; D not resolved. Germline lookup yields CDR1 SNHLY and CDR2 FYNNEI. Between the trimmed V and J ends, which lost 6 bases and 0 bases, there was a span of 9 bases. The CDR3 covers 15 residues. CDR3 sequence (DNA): TGTGCCAGCAGAAAGGAGAGCTCTGGGGCCAACGTCCTGACTTTC. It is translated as CASRKESSGANVLTF.

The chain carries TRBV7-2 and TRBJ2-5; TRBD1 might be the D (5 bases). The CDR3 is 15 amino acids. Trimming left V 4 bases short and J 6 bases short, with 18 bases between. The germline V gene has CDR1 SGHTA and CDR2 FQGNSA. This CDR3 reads CASSSRQDRGKTQYF. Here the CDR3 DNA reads TGTGCCAGCAGCTCCCGGCAGGATAGGGGAAAGACCCAGTACTTC.

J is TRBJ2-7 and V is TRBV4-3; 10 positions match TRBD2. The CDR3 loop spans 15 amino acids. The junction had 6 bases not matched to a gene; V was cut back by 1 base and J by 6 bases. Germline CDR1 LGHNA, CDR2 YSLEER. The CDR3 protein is CASSQGPSGSFEQYF. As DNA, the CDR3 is TGCGCCAGCAGCCAAGGCCCTAGCGGGAGCTTCGAGCAGTACTTC.

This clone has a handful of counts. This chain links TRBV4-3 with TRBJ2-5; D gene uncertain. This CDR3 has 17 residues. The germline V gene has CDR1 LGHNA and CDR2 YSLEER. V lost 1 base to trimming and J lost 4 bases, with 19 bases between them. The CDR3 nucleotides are TGCGCCAGCAGCCAAGGAACCTCAGAGAGGTACGGAGAGACCCAGTACTTC. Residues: CASSQGTSERYGETQYF.

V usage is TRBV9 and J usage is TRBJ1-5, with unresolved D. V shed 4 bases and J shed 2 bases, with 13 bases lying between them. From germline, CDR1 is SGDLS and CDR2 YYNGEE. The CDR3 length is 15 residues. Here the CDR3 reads CASSKTGSGNQPQHF. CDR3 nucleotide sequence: TGTGCCAGCAGCAAAACGGGGTCTGGCAATCAGCCCCAGCATTTT.

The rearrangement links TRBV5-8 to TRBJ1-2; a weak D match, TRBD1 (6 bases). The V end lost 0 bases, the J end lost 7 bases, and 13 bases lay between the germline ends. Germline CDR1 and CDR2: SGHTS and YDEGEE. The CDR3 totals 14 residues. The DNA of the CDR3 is TGTGCCAGCAGCTTGGGTGGTGCGGGGGCTGGCTACACCTTC. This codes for CASSLGGAGAGYTF.

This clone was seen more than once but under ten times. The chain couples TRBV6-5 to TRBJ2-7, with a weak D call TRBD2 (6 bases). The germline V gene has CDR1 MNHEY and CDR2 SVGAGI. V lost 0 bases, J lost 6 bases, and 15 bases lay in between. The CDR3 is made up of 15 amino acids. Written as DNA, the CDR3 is TGTGCCAGCAGTTACTCGGGGAATAAGGGACTCGAGCAGTACTTC. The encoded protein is CASSYSGNKGLEQYF.

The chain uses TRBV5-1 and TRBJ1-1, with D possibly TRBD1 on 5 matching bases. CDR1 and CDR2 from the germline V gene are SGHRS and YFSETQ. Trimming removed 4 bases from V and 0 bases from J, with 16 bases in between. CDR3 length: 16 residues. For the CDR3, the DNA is TGCGCCAGCAGCCCCTCGACAGACACAATGAACACTGAAGCTTTCTTT. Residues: CASSPSTDTMNTEAFF.

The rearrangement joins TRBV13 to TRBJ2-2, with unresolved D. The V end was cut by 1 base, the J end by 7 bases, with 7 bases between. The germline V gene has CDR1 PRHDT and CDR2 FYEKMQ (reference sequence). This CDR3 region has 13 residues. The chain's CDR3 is CASSLVAGGELFF. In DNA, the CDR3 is TGTGCCAGCAGCTTAGTGGCTGGCGGGGAGCTGTTTTTT.

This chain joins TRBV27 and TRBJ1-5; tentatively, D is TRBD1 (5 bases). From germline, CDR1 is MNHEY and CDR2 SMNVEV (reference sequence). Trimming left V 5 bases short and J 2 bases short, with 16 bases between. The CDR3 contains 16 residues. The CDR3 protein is CASSQTGEWGNQPQHF. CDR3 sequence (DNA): TGTGCCAGCAGTCAAACGGGGGAGTGGGGCAATCAGCCCCAGCATTTT.